The 24 T cell receptor beta chains below all came from one sample that was sequenced in a study of blood T cell repertoires in COVID-19. The assay was immunoSEQ multiplex PCR, and TCRdb's table has in-frame clones only and misses some. The profile covers 95,000 to 110,000 clones, with around 88% appearing a single time and about 3.2% taken by the ten largest. Source material: peripheral blood. Receptors were obtained from a human donor in a cohort sampled during active COVID-19.

The V call is TRBV5-1, the J call TRBJ1-2; TRBD1 agrees at 7 bases. Trimming took 4 bases from V and 1 from J; bases not matched to a gene: 10. The CDR3 is 16 amino acids. CDR1 and CDR2 (germline): SGHRS, YFSETQ. The CDR3 is CASSPGTAIFNYGYTF. CDR3 nucleotides: TGCGCCAGCAGCCCTGGGACAGCGATATTTAACTATGGCTACACCTTC.

The chain carries TRBV30 and TRBJ2-7; TRBD2 agrees at 9 bases. There are 16 residues in the CDR3. Germline V gene sequence: CDR1 GTSNPN, CDR2 SVGIG (reference sequence). Germline trimming cut 0 bases from V and 3 bases from J; bases unmatched to any gene: 9. CDR3 in DNA: TGTGCCTGGAGTGTACGAGGGCTAGCGGGGCACTACGAGCAGTACTTC. It encodes CAWSVRGLAGHYEQYF.

The chain links TRBV7-6 to TRBJ2-1, with 10 bases aligning to TRBD2. V lost 8 bases, J lost 5 bases, and 9 bases stayed unmatched. The CDR3 loop spans 15 amino acids. Germline lookup yields CDR1 SGHVS and CDR2 FNYEAQ. The CDR3 DNA follows: TGTGCCAGCGTCTCCGGCCTAGCGGGAGACAATGAGCAGTTCTTC. Amino acid sequence: CASVSGLAGDNEQFF.

V and J are TRBV21-1 and TRBJ1-6; the tabulated D call, TRBD1, remains unverified against the DNA. TRBV21-1 is an annotated pseudogene. This CDR3 is 15 amino acids long. CDR3 in DNA: TGTGCCAGCAGCAAATGGGACAGGGGGCCTTCACCCCTCCACTTT. It specifies CASSKWDRGPSPLHF.

Here the CDR3 reads CASRRDRYNEQFF. The CDR3 nucleotides read TGTGCCAGCCGGAGGGACAGGTACAATGAGCAGTTCTTC. The rearrangement links TRBV19 to TRBJ2-1, with TRBD1 matching over 8 bases. The CDR3 runs to 13 residues. Germline trimming cut 9 bases from V and 4 bases from J; bases unmatched to any gene: 5. Germline V gene sequence: CDR1 LNHDA, CDR2 SQIVND (reference sequence).

The genes are TRBV18 and TRBJ1-1, with TRBD1 matching over 9 bases. Germline trimming cut 2 bases from V and 3 bases from J; bases unmatched to any gene: 7. CDR3 length: 16 amino acids. CDR1 KGHSH and CDR2 LQKENI come from the germline V gene. CDR3 sequence (DNA): TGTGCCAGCTCACCAAGGGTCTGGGACAGGGACACTGAAGCTTTCTTT. It yields the protein CASSPRVWDRDTEAFF. Full variable domain (remainder filled in from reference TRBV18 and TRBJ1-1): NAGVMQNPRHLVRRRGQEARLRCSPMKGHSHVYWYRQLPEEGLKFMVYLQKENIIDESGMPKERFSAEFPKEGPSILRIQQVVRGDSAAYFCASSPRVWDRDTEAFFGQGTRLTVV.

The genes are TRBV5-6 and TRBJ2-7; 8 bases match TRBD1. This CDR3 region has 14 residues. V lost 3 bases, J lost 2 bases, and 4 bases stayed unmatched. Germline V gene lookup returns CDR1 SGHDT and CDR2 YYEEEE. The CDR3, as DNA: TGTGCCAGCAGCTGGACAGGGACGCCCTACGAGCAGTACTTC. Its translation is CASSWTGTPYEQYF.

V and J are TRBV2 and TRBJ1-6; 7 nucleotides align to TRBD1. The CDR3 length is 14 residues. V was pared by 8 bases and J by 7 bases, with 8 bases of the junction left unmatched. CDR1 is SNHLY and CDR2 is FYNNEI in the germline V gene. The CDR3 loop reads CASPRTGRNSPLHF. Here the CDR3 DNA reads TGTGCCAGCCCACGGACAGGTCGGAATTCACCCCTCCACTTT.

Only one count was recorded for this clone. The CDR3 region has the DNA TGCAGCCCCGGACTAGCGGGACGGGATGAGCAGTTCTTC. This encodes CSPGLAGRDEQFF. V is TRBV29-1 and J is TRBJ2-1; 12 nucleotides line up with TRBD2. The CDR3 consists of 13 residues. Per the germline V gene, CDR1 is SQVTM and CDR2 is ANQGSEA. V lost 8 bases, J lost 8 bases, and 7 bases stayed unmatched.

This chain joins TRBV28 and TRBJ1-4, with 7 bases lining up with TRBD1. Trimming took 3 bases from V and 10 from J; bases not matched to a gene: 5. CDR1 and CDR2 (germline): MDHEN, SYDVKM. This CDR3 is built from 13 residues. This CDR3 is CASSFGGGRKLFF. The CDR3, as DNA: TGTGCCAGCAGTTTTGGAGGGGGCCGAAAACTGTTTTTT.

The chain is built from TRBV18 and TRBJ2-3; 10 positions match TRBD1. The J segment lost 5 bases and the V segment lost 3 bases, leaving 8 bases of the junction unmatched. This CDR3 region has 16 residues. CDR1 KGHSH and CDR2 LQKENI come from the germline V gene. The chain's CDR3 is CASSPQTGGGGDTQYF. In DNA form, the CDR3 reads TGTGCCAGCTCACCCCAGACAGGGGGCGGAGGAGATACGCAGTATTTT.

The chain is built from TRBV4-3 and TRBJ2-7; the D gene is possibly TRBD1 (6 bases). V dropped 0 bases and J dropped 4 bases, with 28 bases sitting between them. The length of the CDR3 is 20 residues. Germline CDR1 and CDR2: LGHNA and YSLEER. This chain's CDR3 is CASSQDGPRTDHPKDYEQYF. DNA of the CDR3: TGCGCCAGCAGCCAAGATGGTCCTCGGACAGACCACCCTAAGGATTACGAGCAGTACTTC.

The chain employs TRBV11-3 and TRBJ2-7; the D gene is possibly TRBD2 (5 bases). This CDR3 has 14 amino acids. Trimming took off 2 bases at V and 0 bases at J, with 8 bases between the two ends. CDR1 is SGHNT, CDR2 YENEEA, per germline. CDR3 sequence: CASSLSGSSYEQYF. The CDR3 region has the DNA TGTGCCAGCAGCTTATCGGGGAGCTCCTACGAGCAGTACTTC. The full variable domain, with the rest looked up from reference TRBV11-3 and TRBJ2-7, is EAGVVQSPRYKIIEKKQPVAFWCNPISGHNTLYWYLQNLGQGPELLIRYENEEAVDDSQLPKDRFSAERLKGVDSTLKIQPAELGDSAVYLCASSLSGSSYEQYFGPGTRLTVT.

The genes are TRBV6-4 and TRBJ1-2, with D perhaps TRBD1 (6 bases). Per germline, CDR1 MRHNA and CDR2 SNTAGT. This CDR3 spans 16 amino acids. Trimming took off 4 bases at V and 11 bases at J, with 26 bases between the two ends. The CDR3 here is CASSVRSGTRPSRYTF. The CDR3 DNA reads TGTGCCAGCAGTGTCCGCTCCGGGACACGGCCTTCTCGATACACCTTC.

The CDR3 DNA reads TGTGCCAGTATGTTTCGGGACAGTCATCAGCCCCAGCATTTT. This sequence encodes CASMFRDSHQPQHF. The genes are TRBV19 and TRBJ1-5; 7 bases align to TRBD1. J lost 5 bases, V lost 7 bases, and 8 bases had no gene match. The germline V gene encodes CDR1 LNHDA and CDR2 SQIVND (reference sequence). The CDR3 is made up of 14 amino acids.

The chain employs TRBV7-9 and TRBJ1-2; 9 nucleotides align to TRBD1. The CDR3 runs to 16 residues. Trimming at V came to 0 bases and at J to 8 bases, leaving 10 bases not matched to a gene. Germline CDR1 SEHNR, CDR2 FQNEAQ (reference sequence). The CDR3 loop is CASSLARDRAAGGYTF. The CDR3 nucleotides are TGTGCCAGCAGCTTAGCCCGGGACAGGGCCGCGGGGGGCTACACCTTC. Combining the CDR3 with reference TRBV7-9 and TRBJ1-2 gives the whole variable domain DTGVSQNPRHKITKRGQNVTFRCDPISEHNRLYWYRQTLGQGPEFLTYFQNEAQLEKSRLLSDRFSAERPKGSFSTLEIQRTEQGDSAMYLCASSLARDRAAGGYTFGSGTRLTVV.

The chain uses TRBV6-5 and TRBJ2-7, with TRBD2 identical over 14 bases. Trimming took 2 bases from V and 3 from J; bases not matched to a gene: 3. Germline V gives CDR1 MNHEY, CDR2 SVGAGI. This CDR3 is built from 16 residues. The chain's CDR3 is CASSYGTSGSIYEQYF. For the CDR3, the DNA is TGTGCCAGCAGTTACGGGACTAGCGGGAGTATCTACGAGCAGTACTTC.

The rearrangement uses TRBV28 and TRBJ2-7; the match to TRBD1 covers 8 bases. Germline lookup yields CDR1 MDHEN and CDR2 SYDVKM. The CDR3 runs to 15 residues. The trim removed 4 bases at V and 10 bases at J, leaving 15 bases unmatched. CDR3 nucleotides: TGTGCCAGCAGTTCCCTAGGACAGGGCCCACTCGATCAGTACTTC. This sequence encodes CASSSLGQGPLDQYF.

In its sample, this clone was seen once. J is TRBJ1-2 and V is TRBV15; D perhaps matches TRBD1 (5 bases). V gave up 0 bases and J gave up 8 bases, with 13 bases separating them. From germline, CDR1 is LNHNV and CDR2 YYDKDF (reference sequence). The CDR3 length is 14 residues. CDR3 nucleotides: TGTGCCACCAGCAGAGAGGGGCAGGCGGGGGGCTACACCTTC. Its protein is CATSREGQAGGYTF. The full variable domain, in which reference TRBV15 and TRBJ1-2 provide the parts outside the CDR3, is DAMVIQNPRYQVTQFGKPVTLSCSQTLNHNVMYWYQQKSSQAPKLLFHYYDKDFNNEADTPDNFQSRRPNTSFCFLDIRSPGLGDTAMYLCATSREGQAGGYTFGSGTRLTVV.

This chain connects TRBV7-9 to TRBJ2-1; 13 bases line up with TRBD2. Germline assignment: CDR1 SEHNR and CDR2 FQNEAQ (reference sequence). With 6 bases clipped from V and 0 bases from J, the junction kept 5 bases outside the gene matches. This CDR3 is 17 amino acids long. CDR3: CASRSGLAGASYNEQFF. In DNA, the CDR3 is TGTGCCAGCAGATCTGGACTAGCGGGGGCCTCCTACAATGAGCAGTTCTTC.

The chain couples TRBV7-2 to TRBJ1-5; tentatively, D is TRBD1 (5 bases). Deletions cut 1 base from V and 2 bases from J, with 12 bases between. CDR3 size: 16 residues. Germline CDR1 SGHTA, CDR2 FQGNSA. CDR3 in DNA: TGTGCCAGCAGCTTAGGGGGCAGCGGGGGCAATCAGCCCCAGCATTTT. Protein: CASSLGGSGGNQPQHF.

The chain joins TRBV3-1 (or the pseudogene TRBV3-2) to TRBJ1-4; 7 bases are shared with TRBD1. The V and J ends lost 4 bases and 8 bases, in that order; junction bases with no gene match: 13. Germline values: CDR1 LGHDT, CDR2 YNNKEL (reference sequence). The CDR3 spans 16 residues. The CDR3 region has the DNA TGTGCCAGCAGCCCGACGGACAGGCGGGGTAGGGAAAAACTGTTTTTT. It is translated as CASSPTDRRGREKLFF.

The V call is TRBV2, the J call TRBJ1-4; D remains unclear. The CDR3 extends over 17 amino acids. Germline V gene sequence: CDR1 SNHLY, CDR2 FYNNEI. Trimming left V 4 bases short and J 0 bases short, with 15 bases between. Here the CDR3 DNA reads TGTGCCAGCAGTGCTCGGGAGCTGTTTGCAACTAATGAAAAACTGTTTTTT. This translates into CASSARELFATNEKLFF.

This chain uses TRBV20-1 with TRBJ2-1; 11 bases map to TRBD1. This CDR3 has 16 residues. Trimming cost V 3 bases and J 9 bases; bases outside gene matches: 13. CDR1 DFQATT and CDR2 SNEGSKA come from the germline V gene (reference sequence). The CDR3 DNA is TGCAGTGCTAGTAAAATCCGGGACAGGGGGAAGGGTGAGCAGTTCTTC. Its protein is CSASKIRDRGKGEQFF.